This note documents a single T cell receptor (beta chain) sequence. Trimming cost V 4 bases and J 2 bases, with 17 bases left between them. The germline V gene encodes CDR1 LGHNA and CDR2 YNFKEQ. The CDR3 runs 16 residues. This specimen belongs to a study of blood T cell repertoires in COVID-19. Study background: From T cells, B-cell-depleted T cells, or PBMCs came the material, which was cDNA or gDNA.

In Seattle, patients joined the study during active infection and were tracked longitudinally. Clones were sequenced by immunoSEQ multiplex PCR, and TCRdb holds only the in-frame ones, with some missing. The repertoire consists of a few hundred thousand clones, with approximately 88% occurring once and the leading ten covering around an eighth. The TCR comes from a woman aged 45-65 years with COVID-19, enrolled during active disease. Sequencing was carried out using peripheral blood. The chain uses TRBV4-2 and TRBJ1-1; tentative D call: TRBD1 (6 bases). Here the CDR3 DNA reads TGTGCCAGCAGCCCTCGATGGACAGAACGAAACACTGAAGCTTTCTTT. Protein: CASSPRWTERNTEAFF.